Listed below are T cell receptor beta chains from one sample, sequenced in a study of blood T cell repertoires in COVID-19. The method was immunoSEQ multiplex PCR; TCRdb's version includes in-frame clones alone and lacks a portion of them. The table includes about 220,000 clones, 80% to 85% detected once. Sequenced input: peripheral blood. The receptor source for this set is a young woman who had recovered from COVID-19. CDR3s include the opening cysteine and the closing phenylalanine or tryptophan.

j_call,v_call,cdr3_aa
TRBJ1-6,TRBV4-1,CASSPGQSSYNSPLHF
TRBJ2-7,TRBV6-5,CASSYDAGGSSYEQYF
TRBJ1-1,TRBV7-9,CASSTGGAWAFF
TRBJ2-3,TRBV19,CASDSGSGADTQYF
TRBJ2-5,TRBV2,CASRPETSSQETQYF
TRBJ2-6,TRBV5-1,CASSLEGAAGANVLTF
TRBJ1-1,TRBV19,CASSFFPSDTEAFF
TRBJ1-5,TRBV5-4,CASSLGTGQPQHF
TRBJ1-1,TRBV9,CASSVEGPRPGETEAFF
TRBJ2-2,TRBV2,CASRRLAVNTGELFF
TRBJ2-7,TRBV11-2,CASSLDMTGWYEQYF
TRBJ2-3,TRBV28,CASRLAHDTDTQYF
TRBJ2-7,TRBV20-1,CSASRAREQYF
TRBJ1-6,TRBV10-3,CAISGQGDSPLHF
TRBJ2-7,TRBV27,CASSLSLAGFYEQYF
TRBJ1-4,TRBV5-1,CASSLATTNEKLFF
TRBJ1-4,TRBV19,CASSWPGTNEKLFF
TRBJ2-7,TRBV18,CASSPTSSEQYF